These 9 T cell receptor beta chains originate from one sample sequenced in a study of OX40 agonist ivuxolimab in advanced cancers. Using immunoSEQ multiplex PCR, the repertoire was profiled, and TCRdb retains in-frame clones only, with some absent. The sample includes roughly 50,000 clones, approximately 86% seen only once; the top ten take more than 9.5%. Specimen: CD4+ or CD8+ T cells sorted from blood, collected in a trial of the OX40 agonist ivuxolimab. These receptors came from an adult with an advanced solid tumor such as melanoma, head and neck, liver or kidney cancer.

A single count supports this clone. The chain has TRBV29-1 and TRBJ2-1, with 11 bases aligning to TRBD2. Looked up from germline, CDR1 is SQVTM and CDR2 is ANQGSEA. Germline trimming cut 7 bases from V and 6 bases from J; bases unmatched to any gene: 5. This CDR3 has 13 amino acids. CDR3 nucleotide sequence: TGCAGCGGAGAACTAGCGGGGGCCAATGAGCAGTTCTTC. Its protein is CSGELAGANEQFF.

The gene calls are TRBV2 and TRBJ1-6; 10 nucleotides align to TRBD1. This CDR3 region has 16 residues. Germline CDR1 and CDR2: SNHLY and FYNNEI. V was clipped by 3 bases and J by 9 bases; unmatched bases: 8. CDR3 sequence (DNA): TGTGCCAGCAGTGAGCCGACAGGGGGCTTTGGTTCACCCCTCCACTTT. Amino acid sequence: CASSEPTGGFGSPLHF.

This clone was counted only a few times. The rearrangement links TRBV6-5 to TRBJ1-5; D possibly corresponds to TRBD1 (5 bases). The CDR3 covers 14 residues. V was clipped by 5 bases and J by 4 bases, with 12 bases between them. Germline V lookup: CDR1 MNHEY, CDR2 SVGAGI. CDR3 sequence (DNA): TGTGCCAGCAGTGGGGGATGGGGAAATCAGCCCCAGCATTTT. As protein: CASSGGWGNQPQHF.

The genes are TRBV27 and TRBJ2-2; tentatively, D is TRBD1 or TRBD2 (5 bases each). This CDR3 has 15 amino acids. Trimming took 8 bases from V and 0 from J, leaving 13 bases between them. Germline-derived CDR1 and CDR2 are MNHEY and SMNVEV (reference sequence). This chain's CDR3 is CASAGAATNTGELFF. The CDR3, as DNA: TGTGCCAGCGCCGGGGCGGCGACGAACACCGGGGAGCTGTTTTTT.

The chain has TRBV27 and TRBJ1-1, with a weak D call TRBD1 (6 bases). This CDR3 has 14 amino acids. V dropped 3 bases and J dropped 3 bases, with 11 bases sitting between them. Germline loops: CDR1 MNHEY, CDR2 SMNVEV (reference sequence). As DNA, the CDR3 is TGTGCCAGCAGTTTTCTAGGGGGTCACACTGAAGCTTTCTTT. It is translated as CASSFLGGHTEAFF.

This clone occurred a few times. V usage is TRBV5-5 and J usage is TRBJ2-7; D unresolved. Germline V CDR1 and CDR2: SGHKS, YYEKEE (reference sequence). The germline V and J ends were trimmed by 4 bases and 3 bases, with 11 bases remaining between them. The CDR3 runs 13 residues. CDR3 in amino acids: CASSLLINYEQYF. The DNA of the CDR3 is TGTGCCAGCAGCCTACTCATAAACTACGAGCAGTACTTC.

The genes are TRBV5-1 and TRBJ2-2; 7 nucleotides agree with TRBD1. J was trimmed by 0 bases and V by 4 bases; bases with no gene match: 3. This CDR3 is built from 15 residues. Germline CDR1 reads SGHRS; CDR2 reads YFSETQ. The CDR3 nucleotides are TGCGCCAGCAGCACCGGGACAGCGAACACCGGGGAGCTGTTTTTT. Translated, it gives CASSTGTANTGELFF.

This chain links TRBV15 with TRBJ2-1; D possibly corresponds to TRBD2 (6 bases). V lost 3 bases, J lost 3 bases, and 12 bases lay in between. The CDR3 consists of 15 residues. Per the germline V gene, CDR1 is LNHNV and CDR2 is YYDKDF (reference sequence). The CDR3 sequence: CATSRPGTYYNEQFF. The CDR3 DNA reads as TGTGCCACCAGCAGGCCCGGGACTTACTACAATGAGCAGTTCTTC.

The chain has TRBV27 and TRBJ2-1, with D possibly TRBD2 on 7 matching bases. Trimming removed 4 bases at V and 8 bases at J, with 9 bases between. Germline V lookup: CDR1 MNHEY, CDR2 SMNVEV (reference sequence). This CDR3 is 12 amino acids long. CDR3 nucleotide sequence: TGTGCCAGCAGTTACGGGGGGCATGAGCAGTTCTTC. Translating it yields CASSYGGHEQFF.